A selection of T cell receptor beta chains follows, all from one sample in a study of shared clonotypes between healthy human individuals. Sequencing was performed with immunoSEQ multiplex PCR; in TCRdb, only in-frame clones are kept and a portion is missing. Of about 1.1 million clones in the sample, 77% were seen once. Sequences were obtained from memory CD4+ T cells from PBMCs. These receptors were collected from a man between 18 and 35 years old in good health. Some clones in this sample may be carry-over from other donors' samples. CDR3s include the opening cysteine and the closing phenylalanine or tryptophan. Each record gives: V gene, J gene, CDR3 protein.

TRBV6-5,TRBJ1-2,CASKVPGTDYGYTF
TRBV10-2,TRBJ1-1,CASSASQGYTEAFF
TRBV7-9,TRBJ2-5,CASDRLGETQYF
TRBV11-1,TRBJ2-5,CASSLGSGETQYF
TRBV4-2,TRBJ2-1,CASSHRGRDNEQFF
TRBV19,TRBJ2-3,CASIGGGMDTQYF
TRBV7-3,TRBJ2-3,CASSARQPSTDTQYF
TRBV7-6,TRBJ2-1,CASSSRVRGSANSYNEQFF
TRBV27,TRBJ1-2,CASSFMGRLDSSYTF
TRBV19,TRBJ1-5,CASSKPQRSNQPQHF
TRBV5-8,TRBJ2-3,CASISAGGTDTQYF
TRBV5-1,TRBJ2-7,CASSVDRVEQYF
TRBV11-2,TRBJ1-3,CASSLIGQASGNTIYF
TRBV11-1,TRBJ2-7,CASSLLGTYEQYF
TRBV30,TRBJ1-2,CAWRGGTAYGYTF
TRBV5-1,TRBJ2-7,CASSVSSGGSYEQYF
TRBV28,TRBJ1-2,CASTVSPIRGRGLYGYTF
TRBV6-5,TRBJ2-2,CASSFRGLTGELFF
TRBV7-3,TRBJ2-2,CASSLNSGRATGELFF
TRBV5-4,TRBJ2-5,CASSAGLAGETQYF
TRBV6-6,TRBJ2-7,CASRGRKEAEQYF
TRBV27,TRBJ1-4,CASRPRGATNEKLFF
TRBV11-3,TRBJ1-4,CASSPRRDGATNEKLFF
TRBV30,TRBJ2-7,CAWSVLALGGQYF
TRBV15,TRBJ2-1,CATSPQGTSGRFEQFF
TRBV5-4,TRBJ2-1,CASSRDGTYNEQFF
TRBV9,TRBJ2-3,CASSVAPGTDTQYF
TRBV5-6,.,CASSLFSGTKYEQYF
TRBV11-3,TRBJ1-5,CASSLDGRAGPQHF
TRBV28,TRBJ1-5,CASSFQRVSNQPQHF
TRBV5-1,TRBJ1-2,CASSPVLGYGYTF
TRBV28,TRBJ2-7,CATSTRLAGAYEQYF
TRBV15,TRBJ2-1,CATSREWDYPGNEQFF
TRBV7-9,TRBJ1-2,CASSQGVSSGTF
TRBV19,TRBJ1-1,CASSIKGSEAFF
TRBV30,TRBJ2-3,CAAPGASGRAPDTQYF
TRBV5-6,TRBJ2-7,CASSLVSTYEQYF
TRBV2,TRBJ1-1,CASSSLVGNTEAFF
TRBV6-5,TRBJ1-1,CASKGGTEAFF
TRBV19,TRBJ1-1,CASTLDRLMNTEAFF
TRBV28,TRBJ1-2,CASGRRYGYTF
TRBV5-5,TRBJ2-7,CASSLLGYEQYF
TRBV7-2,TRBJ2-5,CASSGGLAQETQYF
TRBV7-2,TRBJ2-7,CASSSDTGDEQYF
TRBV18,TRBJ2-7,CASSPTARDYEQYF
TRBV27,TRBJ1-5,CASSLSVGGSNQPQHF
TRBV19,TRBJ1-5,CASSTRTGDNSNQPQHF
TRBV15,TRBJ1-5,CATTNRVSNQPQHF